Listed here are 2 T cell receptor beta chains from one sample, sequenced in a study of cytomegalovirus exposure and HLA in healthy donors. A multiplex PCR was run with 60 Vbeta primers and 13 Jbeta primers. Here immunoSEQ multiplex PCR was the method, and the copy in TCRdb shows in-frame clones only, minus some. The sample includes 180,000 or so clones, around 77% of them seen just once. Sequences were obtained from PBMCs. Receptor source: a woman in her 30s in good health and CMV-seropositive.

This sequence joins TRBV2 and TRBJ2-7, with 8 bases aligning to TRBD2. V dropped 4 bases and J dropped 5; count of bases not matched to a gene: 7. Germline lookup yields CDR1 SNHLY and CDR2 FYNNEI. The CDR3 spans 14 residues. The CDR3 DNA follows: TGTGCCAGCAGTGGGGGGACTAGATCCGACGAGCAGTACTTC. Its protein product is CASSGGTRSDEQYF.

The CDR3 is CASSQDWRNQETQYF. CDR3 sequence (DNA): TGCGCCAGCAGCCAAGATTGGAGGAACCAAGAGACCCAGTACTTC. The gene calls are TRBV4-3 and TRBJ2-5; D possibly corresponds to TRBD2 (5 bases). The CDR3 covers 15 residues. The V gene lost 0 bases and the J gene lost 0 bases, with 8 bases spanning the gap. The germline CDR1 and CDR2 sequences are LGHNA and YSLEER.